The 14 T cell receptor beta chains below come from one sample, sequenced in a study of blood T cell repertoires in COVID-19. Repertoires were generated with immunoSEQ multiplex PCR, while TCRdb's copy carries only in-frame clones and drops some. The sample records about 300,000 clones, 85% being singletons. Material: PBMCs or T cells enriched from blood (not recorded which). Source of these receptors: a woman aged 50 to 65 who had recovered from COVID-19.

As DNA, the CDR3 is TGTGCCAGCAGTTTACAGTTCAACCAGCCCCAGCATTTT. Translated, it gives CASSLQFNQPQHF. V and J are TRBV2 and TRBJ1-5; D ambiguous. In germline, CDR1 is SNHLY, CDR2 FYNNEI. V was trimmed by 5 bases and J by 7 bases, leaving 12 bases between them. The CDR3 spans 13 residues.

V gene TRBV7-8 combines with J gene TRBJ2-3; 12 nucleotides match TRBD2. The CDR3 consists of 18 residues. Trimming at V came to 0 bases and at J to 3 bases, leaving 7 bases not matched to a gene. Germline V gives CDR1 SGHVS, CDR2 FQNEAQ. The CDR3: CASSLARLAGDRTDTQYF. Here the CDR3 DNA reads TGTGCCAGCAGCTTAGCCCGACTAGCGGGAGATCGAACAGATACGCAGTATTTT.

The DNA of the CDR3 is TGCGCCAGCAGTTCGACAGGGGATAATGAAAAACTGTTTTTT. This translates into CASSSTGDNEKLFF. The V call is TRBV5-1, the J call TRBJ1-4, with 8 bases identical to TRBD1. Germline values: CDR1 SGHRS, CDR2 YFSETQ. This CDR3 has 14 residues. J was trimmed by 4 bases and V by 5 bases; bases with no gene match: 4.

There are a few counts of this clone. The gene calls are TRBV11-2 and TRBJ2-5; 7 positions match TRBD2. The germline V gene has CDR1 SGHAT and CDR2 FQNNGV. Trimming cost V 0 bases and J 4 bases; bases outside gene matches: 5. The CDR3 contains 15 residues. CDR3 sequence reads: CASSLEGTKLETQYF. The CDR3 nucleotides are TGTGCCAGCAGCTTAGAGGGGACTAAATTAGAGACCCAGTACTTC.

This clone showed up just once. This rearrangement joins TRBV19 to TRBJ1-1; 8 bases match TRBD1. Germline V CDR1 and CDR2: LNHDA, SQIVND (reference sequence). V dropped 5 bases and J dropped 4; count of bases not matched to a gene: 9. The CDR3 extends over 15 amino acids. DNA of the CDR3: TGTGCCAGTAGTCGTCACAGGGGGTCTGGCACTGAAGCTTTCTTT. Its translation: CASSRHRGSGTEAFF.

This chain joins TRBV5-1 and TRBJ1-1; TRBD1 agrees at 11 bases. V shed 5 bases, J shed 4 bases, and the junction held 10 bases outside the gene matches. Germline V gene sequence: CDR1 SGHRS, CDR2 YFSETQ. The CDR3 has 16 residues. CDR3 bases: TGCGCCAGCAGACTGGACAGGGGGCATTCTGGCACTGAAGCTTTCTTT. Translated: CASRLDRGHSGTEAFF. Looking up the rest from reference TRBV5-1 and TRBJ1-1 gives the full variable domain: KAGVTQTPRYLIKTRGQQVTLSCSPISGHRSVSWYQQTPGQGLQFLFEYFSETQRNKGNFPGRFSGRQFSNSRSEMNVSTLELGDSALYLCASRLDRGHSGTEAFFGQGTRLTVV.

The sample holds a few counts of this clone. The chain employs TRBV5-1 and TRBJ1-3, with a possible D match to TRBD1 (6 bases). V was cut by 5 bases and J by 0 bases, with 12 bases left in between. CDR3 length: 15 amino acids. CDR1 SGHRS and CDR2 YFSETQ come from the germline V gene. CDR3 coding DNA: TGCGCCAGCAGGCCGACAGGAGGCTCTGGAAACACCATATATTTT. Amino acid sequence: CASRPTGGSGNTIYF. Full variable domain (rest looked up from reference TRBV5-1 and TRBJ1-3): KAGVTQTPRYLIKTRGQQVTLSCSPISGHRSVSWYQQTPGQGLQFLFEYFSETQRNKGNFPGRFSGRQFSNSRSEMNVSTLELGDSALYLCASRPTGGSGNTIYFGEGSWLTVV.

J is TRBJ2-3 and V is TRBV7-3; perhaps TRBD1 as D (5 bases). The CDR3 is made up of 16 amino acids. Deletions cut 1 base from V and 3 bases from J, with 14 bases between. The germline CDR1 and CDR2 sequences are SGHTA and FQGTGA. CDR3 residues: CASSLNRGAGTDTQYF. Here the CDR3 DNA reads TGTGCCAGCAGCTTAAATAGGGGCGCTGGGACAGATACGCAGTATTTT.

The chain has TRBV9 and TRBJ1-1; D is perhaps TRBD1 (5 bases). Trimming removed 0 bases at V and 5 bases at J, with 11 bases between. CDR3 length: 14 residues. Looked up from germline, CDR1 is SGDLS and CDR2 is YYNGEE. The CDR3 nucleotides read TGTGCCAGCAGCGTAGCTGTGGGGGGTACTGAAGCTTTCTTT. Protein sequence: CASSVAVGGTEAFF.

The V and J genes are TRBV19 and TRBJ2-3; D is possibly TRBD2 (6 bases). The CDR3 is 15 amino acids. The germline V gene has CDR1 LNHDA and CDR2 SQIVND (reference sequence). Trimming cost V 2 bases and J 3 bases, with 12 bases left between them. CDR3 bases: TGTGCCAGTAGTATAAGCCGGGGGTTGACAGATACGCAGTATTTT. It codes for CASSISRGLTDTQYF.

This clone occurred once. The V and J genes are TRBV5-5 and TRBJ2-6; D is unclear. The germline CDR1 and CDR2 sequences are SGHKS and YYEKEE (reference sequence). V lost 0 bases to trimming and J lost 6 bases, with 13 bases between them. This CDR3 contains 16 residues. The CDR3 sequence: CASSLESLPTANVLTF. CDR3 DNA: TGTGCCAGCAGCTTGGAGTCCCTACCTACGGCCAACGTCCTGACTTTC.

This clone has just a few counts. DNA for the CDR3: TGTGCCAGCAGCTTAGGAGAAAGAGGGGGCCGATGGCAGCCCCAGCATTTT. The encoded protein is CASSLGERGGRWQPQHF. The V gene is TRBV7-9, the J gene TRBJ1-5; 7 positions agree with TRBD1. CDR3 length equals 17 residues. In germline, CDR1 is SEHNR, CDR2 FQNEAQ (reference sequence). V was pared by 1 base and J by 7 bases, with 13 bases of the junction left unmatched.

This sequence joins TRBV19 and TRBJ1-5; D may be TRBD1 (5 bases). CDR1 and CDR2 from the germline V gene are LNHDA and SQIVND (reference sequence). The CDR3 runs 15 residues. Trimming took off 5 bases at V and 6 bases at J, with 17 bases between the two ends. This chain's CDR3 is CASSAQTGVGQPQHF. In DNA, the CDR3 is TGTGCCAGTAGTGCCCAAACAGGTGTCGGTCAGCCCCAGCATTTT.

The chain uses TRBV27 and TRBJ2-1, with D possibly matching TRBD2 (6 bases). The CDR3 consists of 16 residues. In germline, CDR1 is MNHEY, CDR2 SMNVEV (reference sequence). V gave up 7 bases and J gave up 5 bases, with 21 bases separating them. The CDR3 region has the DNA TGTGCCAGCACCACGATCGGCGGGGCGCGTGACAATGAGCAGTTCTTC. It encodes CASTTIGGARDNEQFF.